This T cell receptor (beta chain) was profiled in a study of CD8+ T cells in alopecia areata. Overall study context: The tofacitinib course ran for 6 to 18 months and was followed by 6 months off drug. Study outcomes and limitations: Higher clonality than in normal scalp was seen in lesional scalp, especially alopecia totalis/universalis.

Worth noting for this clone: Its antigen is not known.

RNA was extracted and reverse transcribed into cDNA as the sequencing template. Assay used: immunoSEQ multiplex PCR; TCRdb lists only in-frame clones, some missing. The data contain 140,000 to 150,000 clones, roughly 64% of them seen just once; the ten biggest clones take up 6.4%. This CDR3 contains 12 residues. CDR1 SEHNR and CDR2 FQNEAQ come from the germline V gene (reference sequence). V gave up 5 bases and J gave up 8 bases; unmatched junction bases: 4. This rearrangement joins TRBV7-9 to TRBJ1-1, with 8 positions matching TRBD1. The TCR comes from a human donor with alopecia areata. The material sequenced was CD4+ T cells sorted from blood, taken at week 0. The CDR3 sequence is CASSPRQGEAFF. The CDR3 DNA sequence: TGTGCCAGCAGCCCCAGACAGGGGGAAGCTTTCTTT.